This paragraph covers one TCR beta chain sequence. Here immunoSEQ multiplex PCR was the method, and the copy in TCRdb shows in-frame clones only, minus some. The table includes about 660,000 clones, around 89% detected once. The sample comes from a study of shared T cell receptors in the human thymus. Germline-derived CDR1 and CDR2 are WSHSY and SAAADI. V dropped 8 bases and J dropped 5; count of bases not matched to a gene: 22. The length of the CDR3 is 20 residues. These same data were also listed under a study on human thymus T cells. That paper notes: The study used thymus tissue resected during corrective heart surgery.

Material: thymocytes. The receptor was derived from a boy under two years old with a congenital heart defect. The chain recombines TRBV10-2 with TRBJ2-1; 12 bases agree with TRBD1. The CDR3 sequence: CASLGGDRGRGGETNNEQFF. CDR3 nucleotide sequence: TGCGCCAGCCTAGGAGGGGACAGGGGGCGAGGCGGGGAAACCAACAATGAGCAGTTCTTC.